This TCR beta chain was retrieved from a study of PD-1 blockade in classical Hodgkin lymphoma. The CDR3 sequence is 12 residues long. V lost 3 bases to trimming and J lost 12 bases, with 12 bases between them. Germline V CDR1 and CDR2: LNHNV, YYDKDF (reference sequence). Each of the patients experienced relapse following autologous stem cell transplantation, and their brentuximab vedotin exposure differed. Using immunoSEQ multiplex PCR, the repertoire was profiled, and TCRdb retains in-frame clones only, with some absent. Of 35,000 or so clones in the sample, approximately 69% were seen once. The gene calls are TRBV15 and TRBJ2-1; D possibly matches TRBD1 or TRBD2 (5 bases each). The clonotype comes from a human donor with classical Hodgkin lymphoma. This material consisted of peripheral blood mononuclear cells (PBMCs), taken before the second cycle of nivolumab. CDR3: CATSSGALAQFF. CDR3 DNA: TGTGCCACCAGCAGCGGGGCCCTAGCGCAGTTCTTC.